Listed here is a single T cell receptor (beta chain). Antigen: not known. V lost 7 bases, J lost 5 bases, and 27 bases lay in between. CDR1 is SGHNT and CDR2 is YENEEA in the germline V gene. The CDR3 has 18 amino acids. Sequencing was performed with immunoSEQ multiplex PCR; in TCRdb, only in-frame clones are kept and a portion is missing. In the table there are more than 100,000 clones, about 85% of which are singletons. The data were taken from a study of T cell responses to AZD1222 COVID-19 vaccine. Study-level points and caveats: Donors were largely white British and mainly female; clonal diversity was possibly underestimated. Spike-specific TCR breadth and depth were elevated following two AZD1222 doses.

Second-dose recipients at about 4 or about 12 weeks were treated as one pooled group. Here the sequenced sample was peripheral blood, taken 28 days after the second AZD1222 dose. The receptor was derived from an adult who received the AZD1222 COVID-19 vaccine. The chain employs TRBV11-3 and TRBJ2-1; D might be TRBD2 (6 bases). The CDR3 DNA is TGTGCCAGCATCCTTCGCGCGGGGCCTTTTGGAGGTGACAATGAGCAGTTCTTC. Translation: CASILRAGPFGGDNEQFF.